This TCR beta chain was profiled in a study of blood T cell repertoires in COVID-19. At the level of the study: Samples representing acute and convalescent COVID-19 were sourced from the United States, Italy and Spain. From T cells, B-cell-depleted T cells, or PBMCs came the material, which was cDNA or gDNA.

Germline assignment: CDR1 KGHSH and CDR2 LQKENI. V lost 3 bases and J lost 3, with 11 bases in between. The CDR3 has 14 residues. Methods used by the authors: How many nucleated cells were present was estimated from reference gene primer amplification. Clones were sequenced by immunoSEQ multiplex PCR, and TCRdb holds only the in-frame ones, with some missing. V and J calls and clone size follow that table, whereas D and trimming were derived from the DNA. This sample has fewer than 150,000 clones, with around nine tenths found just once. The source of this sequence is a woman between 35 and 50 years old with acute or convalescent COVID-19. Specimen: peripheral blood. This chain links TRBV18 with TRBJ1-1; D is undetermined. This CDR3 is CASSPGSGYTEAFF. For the CDR3, the DNA is TGTGCCAGCTCACCCGGGAGTGGGTACACTGAAGCTTTCTTT. The entire variable domain, with the rest obtained from reference TRBV18 and TRBJ1-1, is as follows: NAGVMQNPRHLVRRRGQEARLRCSPMKGHSHVYWYRQLPEEGLKFMVYLQKENIIDESGMPKERFSAEFPKEGPSILRIQQVVRGDSAAYFCASSPGSGYTEAFFGQGTRLTVV.